Shown below are 18 T cell receptor beta chains from a single sample sequenced in a study of beta chain features in type 1 diabetes. Study findings and constraints: A moderate, significant TCRB CDR3 shortening appeared in type 1 diabetes across four CD4+ subsets.

Their target antigens are unknown. What was sequenced were expressed TCRB transcripts, since all of the isolated RNA had been reverse transcribed. Clones were sequenced by immunoSEQ multiplex PCR, and TCRdb holds only the in-frame ones, with some missing. The data show around 240,000 clones, with roughly 17% seen just once and approximately 0.086% held by the top ten. Material for sequencing was naive CD4+ T cells from blood. The source is a man younger than 45 with type 1 diabetes.

This clone has just a few counts. J is TRBJ2-1 and V is TRBV14; TRBD2 is a possible D gene (5 bases). V was shortened by 0 bases and J by 10 bases, with 19 bases between the two germline ends. Germline CDR1 is SGHDN and CDR2 is FVKESK. This CDR3 spans 16 amino acids. The CDR3 loop is CASSQDRASPSPEQFF. DNA of the CDR3: TGTGCCAGCAGCCAAGATCGTGCTAGCCCATCCCCAGAGCAGTTCTTC.

CDR3 sequence: CASRAGTLNYGYTF. In nucleotides, the CDR3 is TGTGCCAGCAGGGCCGGGACGCTTAACTATGGCTACACCTTC. The genes are TRBV6-6 and TRBJ1-2, with D possibly TRBD1 on 5 matching bases. The CDR3 covers 14 residues. Trimming shortened V by 6 bases and J by 1 base, and 12 bases separated the two germline ends. Germline V gene data show CDR1 as MNHNY and CDR2 as SVGAGI (reference sequence).

This chain links TRBV18 with TRBJ2-1, with 8 bases fitting TRBD2. Trimming took 4 bases from V and 16 from J; bases not matched to a gene: 9. Germline CDR1 and CDR2: KGHSH and LQKENI. The CDR3 length is 12 residues. The CDR3 protein is CASSLTGTSVFF. In nucleotides, the CDR3 is TGTGCCAGCTCACTAACCGGGACTAGTGTTTTCTTC.

This clone came up a few times. The rearrangement joins TRBV25-1 to TRBJ2-7; D not resolved. CDR3 length equals 14 residues. Germline CDR1 is MGHDK and CDR2 is SYGVNS. Trimming removed 1 base at V and 2 bases at J, with 9 bases between. The DNA for the CDR3 is TGTGCCAGCAGTGAATCGGGCAGTACCTACGAGCAGTACTTC. Translation: CASSESGSTYEQYF.

The gene calls are TRBV5-1 and TRBJ1-5; 7 nucleotides match TRBD1. The J segment lost 5 bases and the V segment lost 5 bases, leaving 7 bases of the junction unmatched. The CDR3 consists of 14 residues. Germline-derived CDR1 and CDR2 are SGHRS and YFSETQ. CDR3: CASSYGTADQPQHF. Written as DNA, the CDR3 is TGCGCCAGCAGTTACGGGACAGCAGATCAGCCCCAGCATTTT.

This clone showed up just a few times. The chain combines TRBV20-1 with TRBJ2-7; D uncertain. Trimming removed 6 bases at V and 10 bases at J, with 10 bases between. The V gene's germline CDR1 is DFQATT and CDR2 SNEGSKA (reference sequence). The CDR3 is 9 residues long. The DNA of the CDR3 is TGCAGTGCCGCCTCCCCCCAGTACTTC. Translated, it gives CSAASPQYF.

This clone was detected once. The rearrangement links TRBV11-1 to TRBJ2-5; weak D call: TRBD1 (6 bases). CDR3 length: 13 residues. Between the trimmed V and J ends, which lost 4 bases and 3 bases, there was a span of 9 bases. From germline, CDR1 is SGHAT and CDR2 FQDESV (reference sequence). The CDR3 bases are TGTGCCAGCAGCTCGGACAGAAAAGAGACCCAGTACTTC. Translating it yields CASSSDRKETQYF. Filled out from reference TRBV11-1 and TRBJ2-5, the complete variable domain reads EAEVAQSPRYKITEKSQAVAFWCDPISGHATLYWYRQILGQGPELLVQFQDESVVDDSQLPKDRFSAERLKGVDSTLKIQPAELGDSAMYLCASSSDRKETQYFGPGTRLLVL.

This clone appeared a few times. V gene TRBV7-2 combines with J gene TRBJ1-2; TRBD1 might be the D (5 bases). The V end lost 5 bases, the J end lost 0 bases, and 10 bases lay between the germline ends. CDR3 size: 14 residues. Germline lookup yields CDR1 SGHTA and CDR2 FQGNSA. The DNA for the CDR3 is TGTGCCAGCAGCAGAGACAGTTCTAACTATGGCTACACCTTC. As protein: CASSRDSSNYGYTF. Full variable domain (outside the CDR3, taken from reference TRBV7-2 and TRBJ1-2): GAGVSQSPSNKVTEKGKDVELRCDPISGHTALYWYRQSLGQGLEFLIYFQGNSAPDKSGLPSDRFSAERTGGSVSTLTIQRTQQEDSAVYLCASSRDSSNYGYTFGSGTRLTVV.

This clone has a handful of counts. V and J are TRBV30 and TRBJ1-1; TRBD1 matches 7 bases. Germline V gives CDR1 GTSNPN, CDR2 SVGIG (reference sequence). The V segment lost 2 bases and the J segment 11 bases; nucleotides outside the gene matches: 8. This CDR3 comprises 12 residues. The CDR3 DNA is TGTGCCTGGAGTAACAGGGGAAGGTCGGCTTTCTTT. Translated, it gives CAWSNRGRSAFF.

A few counts support this clone. The genes are TRBV19 and TRBJ2-3; D is unclear. V lost 11 bases and J 0 bases, leaving 12 bases between the germline ends. The CDR3 consists of 13 residues. Looked up from germline, CDR1 is LNHDA and CDR2 is SQIVND (reference sequence). The CDR3 loop is CAGIPTSTDTQYF. The CDR3 DNA reads as TGTGCCGGGATACCTACCAGCACAGATACGCAGTATTTT.

This clone was counted only a few times. The V and J genes are TRBV7-2 and TRBJ2-4; possible D gene TRBD2, 6 bases. Germline loops: CDR1 SGHTA, CDR2 FQGNSA. Trimming took 5 bases from V and 0 from J, leaving 14 bases between them. The CDR3 consists of 16 residues. The CDR3 loop is CASSNRGGLAKNIQYF. The CDR3 DNA is TGTGCCAGCAGCAACCGTGGAGGGCTAGCCAAAAACATTCAGTACTTC.

J is TRBJ2-2 and V is TRBV25-1, with TRBD1 as a possible D gene (5 bases). CDR1 and CDR2 from the germline V gene are MGHDK and SYGVNS. The length of the CDR3 is 15 residues. V dropped 4 bases and J dropped 0 bases, with 9 bases sitting between them. CDR3 region: CASSVAGTNTGELFF. The CDR3 DNA sequence: TGTGCCAGCAGTGTCGCAGGGACGAACACCGGGGAGCTGTTTTTT.

The chain recombines TRBV6-5 with TRBJ2-1; 8 positions agree with TRBD2. Germline V gene data show CDR1 as MNHEY and CDR2 as SVGAGI. J was trimmed by 5 bases and V by 2 bases; bases with no gene match: 8. The CDR3 has 16 residues. The DNA of the CDR3 is TGTGCCAGCAGTTACGAGGCGGGAGGATGGCACAATGAGCAGTTCTTC. Protein: CASSYEAGGWHNEQFF.

The rearrangement links TRBV29-1 to TRBJ2-5, with 8 bases aligning to TRBD1. V trimming: 6 bases; J trimming: 6 bases; junction bases outside the gene matches: 3. The CDR3 sequence is 11 residues long. CDR1 is SQVTM, CDR2 ANQGSEA, per germline. In DNA form, the CDR3 reads TGCAGCGTCCTCAGGGGGCAGACCCAGTACTTC. Translated: CSVLRGQTQYF.

J is TRBJ2-6 and V is TRBV6-5; D unclear. This CDR3 region has 15 residues. V gave up 3 bases and J gave up 0 bases, with 6 bases separating them. The germline gives CDR1 MNHEY, CDR2 SVGAGI. CDR3 residues: CASSYHNSGANVLTF. DNA of the CDR3: TGTGCCAGCAGTTATCACAACTCTGGGGCCAACGTCCTGACTTTC.

V gene TRBV28 combines with J gene TRBJ2-3; D might be TRBD2 (6 bases). With 8 bases removed from V and 3 bases from J, the gap between germline ends came to 21 bases. Germline V gene data show CDR1 as MDHEN and CDR2 as SYDVKM. There are 16 residues in the CDR3. CDR3 residues: CASGLPDRERTDTQYF. The DNA of the CDR3 is TGTGCCAGCGGCCTACCCGACCGGGAGAGAACAGATACGCAGTATTTT.

The V and J genes are TRBV5-4 and TRBJ1-1, with 7 bases that match TRBD1. The J segment lost 5 bases and the V segment lost 4 bases, leaving 8 bases of the junction unmatched. Germline CDR1 and CDR2: SGHNT and YYREEE (reference sequence). The CDR3 extends over 14 amino acids. The CDR3: CASSPQGLGTEAFF. The DNA of the CDR3 is TGTGCCAGCAGCCCACAGGGGTTGGGGACTGAAGCTTTCTTT.

V gene TRBV7-9 combines with J gene TRBJ2-3; D is perhaps TRBD1 (8 bases). Trimming removed 5 bases at V and 2 bases at J, with 20 bases between. Germline V gives CDR1 SEHNR, CDR2 FQNEAQ (reference sequence). The CDR3 is 17 residues long. DNA of the CDR3: TGTGCCAGCAGCCCGCGGACAGGGCGGGGGAACACAGATACGCAGTATTTT. Its translation: CASSPRTGRGNTDTQYF. Full variable domain (rest looked up from reference TRBV7-9 and TRBJ2-3): DTGVSQNPRHKITKRGQNVTFRCDPISEHNRLYWYRQTLGQGPEFLTYFQNEAQLEKSRLLSDRFSAERPKGSFSTLEIQRTEQGDSAMYLCASSPRTGRGNTDTQYFGPGTRLTVL.